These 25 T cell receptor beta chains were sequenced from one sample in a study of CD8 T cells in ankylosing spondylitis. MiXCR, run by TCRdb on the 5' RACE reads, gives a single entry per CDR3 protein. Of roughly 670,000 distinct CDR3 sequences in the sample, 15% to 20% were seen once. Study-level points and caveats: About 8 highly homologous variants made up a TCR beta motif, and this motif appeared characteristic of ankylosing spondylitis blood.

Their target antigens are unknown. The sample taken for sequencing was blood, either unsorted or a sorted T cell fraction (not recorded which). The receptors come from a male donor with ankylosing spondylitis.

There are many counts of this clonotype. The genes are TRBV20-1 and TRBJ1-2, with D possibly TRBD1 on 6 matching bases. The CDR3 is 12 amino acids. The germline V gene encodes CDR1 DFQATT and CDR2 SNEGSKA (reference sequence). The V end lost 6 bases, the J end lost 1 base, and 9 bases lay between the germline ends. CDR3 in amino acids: CSAPGDNYGYTF. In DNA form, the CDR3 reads TGCAGTGCCCCAGGGGATAACTATGGCTACACCTTC.

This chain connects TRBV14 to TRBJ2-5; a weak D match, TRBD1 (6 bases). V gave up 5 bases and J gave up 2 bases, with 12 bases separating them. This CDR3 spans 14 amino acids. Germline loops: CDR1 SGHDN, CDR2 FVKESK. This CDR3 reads CASSGNRAQETQYF. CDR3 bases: TGTGCCAGCAGCGGGAACAGGGCACAAGAGACCCAGTACTTC.

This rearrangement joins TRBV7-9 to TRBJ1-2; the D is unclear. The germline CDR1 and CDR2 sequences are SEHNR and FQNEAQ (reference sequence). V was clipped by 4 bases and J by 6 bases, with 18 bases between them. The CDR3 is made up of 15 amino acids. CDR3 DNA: TGTGCCAGCAGCTCAATTCCGGGAGGCGCTAATGGCTACACCTTC. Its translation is CASSSIPGGANGYTF.

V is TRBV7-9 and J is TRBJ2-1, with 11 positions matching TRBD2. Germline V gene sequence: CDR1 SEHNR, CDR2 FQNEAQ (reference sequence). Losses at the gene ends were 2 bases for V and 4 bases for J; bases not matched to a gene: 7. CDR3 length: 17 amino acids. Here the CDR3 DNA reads TGTGCCAGCAGCTTATTATCCCCTAGCGGGAGGTACAATGAGCAGTTCTTC. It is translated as CASSLLSPSGRYNEQFF.

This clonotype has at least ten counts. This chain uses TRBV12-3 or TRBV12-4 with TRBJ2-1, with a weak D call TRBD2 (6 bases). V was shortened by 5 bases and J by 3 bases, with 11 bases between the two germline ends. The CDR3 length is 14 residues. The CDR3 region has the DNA TGTGCCAGCAGTACTAGCAGCAGCTACAATGAGCAGTTCTTC. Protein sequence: CASSTSSSYNEQFF.

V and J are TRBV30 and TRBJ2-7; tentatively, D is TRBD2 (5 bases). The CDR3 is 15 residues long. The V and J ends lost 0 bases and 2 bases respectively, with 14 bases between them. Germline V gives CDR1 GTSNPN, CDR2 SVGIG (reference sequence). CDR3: CAWSVPGSAAYEQYF. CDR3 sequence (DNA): TGTGCCTGGAGTGTACCGGGTAGCGCTGCCTACGAGCAGTACTTC.

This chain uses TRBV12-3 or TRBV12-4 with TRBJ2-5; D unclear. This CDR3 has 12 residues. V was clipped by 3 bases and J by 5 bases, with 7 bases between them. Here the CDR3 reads CASSFTYETQYF. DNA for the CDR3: TGTGCCAGCAGTTTCACGTACGAGACCCAGTACTTC.

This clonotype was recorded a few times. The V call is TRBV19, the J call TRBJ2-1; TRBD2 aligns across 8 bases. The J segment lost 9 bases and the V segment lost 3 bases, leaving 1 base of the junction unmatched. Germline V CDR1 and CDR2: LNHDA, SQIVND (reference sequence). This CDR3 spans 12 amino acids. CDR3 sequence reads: CASSIGGAEQFF. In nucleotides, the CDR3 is TGTGCCAGTAGTATCGGGGGGGCTGAGCAGTTCTTC.

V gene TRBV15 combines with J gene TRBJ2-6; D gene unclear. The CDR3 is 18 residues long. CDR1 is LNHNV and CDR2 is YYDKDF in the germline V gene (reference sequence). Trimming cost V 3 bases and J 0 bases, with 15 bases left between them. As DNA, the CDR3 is TGTGCCACCAGCAGGGGCACAGACCCCAGCTCTGGGGCCAACGTCCTGACTTTC. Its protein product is CATSRGTDPSSGANVLTF. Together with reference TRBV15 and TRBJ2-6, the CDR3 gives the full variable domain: DAMVIQNPRYQVTQFGKPVTLSCSQTLNHNVMYWYQQKSSQAPKLLFHYYDKDFNNEADTPDNFQSRRPNTSFCFLDIRSPGLGDTAMYLCATSRGTDPSSGANVLTFGAGSRLTVL.

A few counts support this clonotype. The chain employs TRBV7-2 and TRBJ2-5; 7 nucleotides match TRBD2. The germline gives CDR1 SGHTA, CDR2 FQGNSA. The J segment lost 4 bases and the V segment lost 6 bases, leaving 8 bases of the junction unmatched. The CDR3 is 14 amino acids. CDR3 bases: TGTGCCAGCAGGGCCCGGGCTAGCGGAGAGACCCAGTACTTC. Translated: CASRARASGETQYF.

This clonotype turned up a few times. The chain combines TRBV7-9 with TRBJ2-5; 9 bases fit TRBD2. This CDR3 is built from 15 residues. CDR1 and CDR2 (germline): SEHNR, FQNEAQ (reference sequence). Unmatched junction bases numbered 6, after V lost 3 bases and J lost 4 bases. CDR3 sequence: CASSLAAGGGETQYF. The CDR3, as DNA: TGTGCCAGCAGCTTGGCAGCGGGAGGCGGAGAGACCCAGTACTTC.

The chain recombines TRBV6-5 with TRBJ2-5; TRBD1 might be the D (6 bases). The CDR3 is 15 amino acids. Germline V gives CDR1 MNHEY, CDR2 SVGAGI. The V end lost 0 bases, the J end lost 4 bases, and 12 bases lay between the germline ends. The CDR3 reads CASSYSSGAGETQYF. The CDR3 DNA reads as TGTGCCAGCAGTTACTCGTCAGGGGCGGGAGAGACCCAGTACTTC.

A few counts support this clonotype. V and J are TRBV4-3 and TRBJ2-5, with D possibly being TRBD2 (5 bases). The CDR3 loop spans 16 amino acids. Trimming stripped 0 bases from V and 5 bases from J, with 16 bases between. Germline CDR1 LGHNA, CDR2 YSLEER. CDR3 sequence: CASSQDVGLSGETQYF. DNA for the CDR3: TGCGCCAGCAGCCAAGATGTCGGCCTATCGGGGGAGACCCAGTACTTC.

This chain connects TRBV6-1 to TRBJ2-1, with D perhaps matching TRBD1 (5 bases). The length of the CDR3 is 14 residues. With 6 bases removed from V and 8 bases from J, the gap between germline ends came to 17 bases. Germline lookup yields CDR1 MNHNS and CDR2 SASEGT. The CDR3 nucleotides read TGTGCCAGCAGGCAAGGGGCCAGTCGGGATGAGCAGTTCTTC. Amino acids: CASRQGASRDEQFF.

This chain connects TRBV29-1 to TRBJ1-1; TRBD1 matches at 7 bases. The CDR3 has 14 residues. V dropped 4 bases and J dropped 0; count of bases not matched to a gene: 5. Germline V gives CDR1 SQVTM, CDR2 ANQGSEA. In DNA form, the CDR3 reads TGCAGCGTTGGGGCAGGGGGAATGAACACTGAAGCTTTCTTT. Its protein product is CSVGAGGMNTEAFF.

The CDR3 coding sequence is TGTGCCAGCAGTTTAACTAGCGCAGGGCTGTTTTTT. Its translation is CASSLTSAGLFF. This chain connects TRBV12-3 or TRBV12-4 to TRBJ2-2, with 7 bases fitting TRBD2. The CDR3 has 12 amino acids. Trimming at V came to 2 bases and at J to 13 bases, leaving 4 bases not matched to a gene.

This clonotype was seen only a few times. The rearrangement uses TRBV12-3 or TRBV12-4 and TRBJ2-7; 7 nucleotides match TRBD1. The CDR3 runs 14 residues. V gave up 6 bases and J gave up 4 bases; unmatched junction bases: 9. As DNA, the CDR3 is TGTGCCAGCAGGGCACGTGGGACAGCGTACGAGCAGTACTTC. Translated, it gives CASRARGTAYEQYF.

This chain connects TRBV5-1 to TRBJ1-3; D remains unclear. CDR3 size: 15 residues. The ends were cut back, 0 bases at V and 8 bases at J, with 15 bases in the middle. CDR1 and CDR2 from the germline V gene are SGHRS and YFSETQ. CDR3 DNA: TGCGCCAGCAGCTTGGAAGTACTCGATCGGGACACCATATATTTT. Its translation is CASSLEVLDRDTIYF.

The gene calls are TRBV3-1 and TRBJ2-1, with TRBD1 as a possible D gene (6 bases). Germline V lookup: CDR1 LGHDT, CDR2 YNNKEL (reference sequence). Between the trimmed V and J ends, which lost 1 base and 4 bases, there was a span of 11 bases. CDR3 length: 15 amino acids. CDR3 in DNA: TGTGCCAGCAGCCAAGGGGGGCTACAGTACAATGAGCAGTTCTTC. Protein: CASSQGGLQYNEQFF.

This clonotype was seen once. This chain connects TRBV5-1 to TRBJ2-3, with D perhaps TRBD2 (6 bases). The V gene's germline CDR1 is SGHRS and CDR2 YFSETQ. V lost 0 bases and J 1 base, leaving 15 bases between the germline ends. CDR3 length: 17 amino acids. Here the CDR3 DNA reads TGCGCCAGCAGCTTGGATACGGGACTTTCACGCACAGATACGCAGTATTTT. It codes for CASSLDTGLSRTDTQYF.

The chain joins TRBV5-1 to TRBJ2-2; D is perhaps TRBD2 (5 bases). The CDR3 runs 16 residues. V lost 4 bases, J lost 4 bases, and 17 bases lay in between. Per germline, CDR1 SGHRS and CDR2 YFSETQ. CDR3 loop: CASSPTGTAATGELFF. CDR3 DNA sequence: TGCGCCAGCAGCCCGACTGGTACAGCGGCCACCGGGGAGCTGTTTTTT.

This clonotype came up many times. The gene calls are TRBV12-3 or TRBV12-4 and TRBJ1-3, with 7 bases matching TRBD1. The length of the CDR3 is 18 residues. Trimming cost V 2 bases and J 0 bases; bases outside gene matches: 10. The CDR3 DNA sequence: TGTGCCAGCAGTTTAAAATCTTATCGACAGGGCTCTGGAAACACCATATATTTT. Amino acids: CASSLKSYRQGSGNTIYF.

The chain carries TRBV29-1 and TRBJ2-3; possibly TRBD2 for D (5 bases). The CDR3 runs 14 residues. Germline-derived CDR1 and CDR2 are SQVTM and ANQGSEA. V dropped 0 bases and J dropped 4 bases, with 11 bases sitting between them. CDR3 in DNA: TGCAGCGTTGAAGATCGGGTGCGGGCAGATACGCAGTATTTT. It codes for CSVEDRVRADTQYF.

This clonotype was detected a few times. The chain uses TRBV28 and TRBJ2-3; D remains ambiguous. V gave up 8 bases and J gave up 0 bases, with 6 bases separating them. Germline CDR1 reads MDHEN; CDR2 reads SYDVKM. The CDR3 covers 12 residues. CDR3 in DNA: TGTGCCAGCCTGGCAAGCACAGATACGCAGTATTTT. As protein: CASLASTDTQYF. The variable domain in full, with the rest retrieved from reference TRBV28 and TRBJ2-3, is DVKVTQSSRYLVKRTGEKVFLECVQDMDHENMFWYRQDPGLGLRLIYFSYDVKMKEKGDIPEGYSVSREKKERFSLILESASTNQTSMYLCASLASTDTQYFGPGTRLTVL.

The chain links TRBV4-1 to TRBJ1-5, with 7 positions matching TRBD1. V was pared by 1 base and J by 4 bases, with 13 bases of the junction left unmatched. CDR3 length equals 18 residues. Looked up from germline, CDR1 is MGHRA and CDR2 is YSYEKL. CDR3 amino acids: CASSQGIIRQGKNQPQHF. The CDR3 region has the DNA TGCGCCAGCAGCCAAGGTATAATTCGACAGGGCAAGAATCAGCCCCAGCATTTT.